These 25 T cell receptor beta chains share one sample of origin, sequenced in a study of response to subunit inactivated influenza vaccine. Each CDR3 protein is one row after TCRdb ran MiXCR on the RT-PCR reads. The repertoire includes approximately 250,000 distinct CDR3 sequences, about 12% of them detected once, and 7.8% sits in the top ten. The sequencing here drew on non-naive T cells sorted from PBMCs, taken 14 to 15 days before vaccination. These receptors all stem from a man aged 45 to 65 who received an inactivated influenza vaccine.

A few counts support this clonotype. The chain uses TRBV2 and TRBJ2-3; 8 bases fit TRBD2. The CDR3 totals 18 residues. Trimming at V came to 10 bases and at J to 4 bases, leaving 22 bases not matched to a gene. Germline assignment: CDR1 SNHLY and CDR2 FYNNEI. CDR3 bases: TGTGCCATCTGTTTGGTGTCCCCCTTAGCGGGATGGGCAGATACGCAGTATTTT. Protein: CAICLVSPLAGWADTQYF.

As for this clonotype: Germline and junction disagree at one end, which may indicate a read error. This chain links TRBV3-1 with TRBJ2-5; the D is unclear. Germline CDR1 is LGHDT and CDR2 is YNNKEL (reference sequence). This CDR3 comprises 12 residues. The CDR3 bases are TGTGCCAGCAGCCAAGTTTTGCAGACTCAGTACTTC. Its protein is CASSQVLQTQYF.

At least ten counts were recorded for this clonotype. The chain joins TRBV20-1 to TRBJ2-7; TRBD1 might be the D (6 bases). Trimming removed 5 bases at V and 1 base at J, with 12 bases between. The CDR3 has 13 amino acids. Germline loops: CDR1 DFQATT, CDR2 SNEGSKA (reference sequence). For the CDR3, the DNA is TGCAGTGCTGCAAAGACAGGTTCCTACGAGCAGTACTTC. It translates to CSAAKTGSYEQYF.

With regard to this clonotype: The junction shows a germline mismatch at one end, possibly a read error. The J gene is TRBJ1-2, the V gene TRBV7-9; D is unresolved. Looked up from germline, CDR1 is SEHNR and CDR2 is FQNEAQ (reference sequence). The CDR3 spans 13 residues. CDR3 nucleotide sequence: TGTGCCAGCAGCCTAGCTTTTGGATCTGGCTACACCTTC. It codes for CASSLAFGSGYTF.

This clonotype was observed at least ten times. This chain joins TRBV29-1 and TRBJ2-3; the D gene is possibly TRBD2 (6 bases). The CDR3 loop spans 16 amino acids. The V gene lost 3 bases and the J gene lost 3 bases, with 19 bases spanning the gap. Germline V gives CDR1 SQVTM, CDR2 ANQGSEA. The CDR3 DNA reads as TGCAGCGTTGAGACGTACGGGAGATTTTTGACAGATACGCAGTATTTT. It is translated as CSVETYGRFLTDTQYF.

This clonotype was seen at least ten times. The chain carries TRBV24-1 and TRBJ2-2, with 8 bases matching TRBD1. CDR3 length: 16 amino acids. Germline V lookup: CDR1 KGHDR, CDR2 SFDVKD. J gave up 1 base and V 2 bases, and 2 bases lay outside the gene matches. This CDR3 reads CATSDSGTGNTGELFF. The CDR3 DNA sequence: TGTGCCACCAGTGATTCCGGGACAGGGAACACCGGGGAGCTGTTTTTT.

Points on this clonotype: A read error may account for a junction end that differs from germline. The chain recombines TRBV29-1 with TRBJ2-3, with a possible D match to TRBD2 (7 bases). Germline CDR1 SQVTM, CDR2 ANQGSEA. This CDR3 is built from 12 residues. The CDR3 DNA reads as TGCAGCGCAGGGGAGGGGAGGGATACGCTGTATTTT. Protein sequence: CSAGEGRDTLYF.

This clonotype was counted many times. In DNA, the CDR3 is TGCGCCAGCAGCGCGGGACTAGCGGGGGGGCAAGAGACCCAGTACTTC. Encoded protein: CASSAGLAGGQETQYF. J is TRBJ2-5 and V is TRBV5-1; 16 bases line up with TRBD2. Germline CDR1 is SGHRS and CDR2 is YFSETQ. CDR3 length: 16 residues. V shed 4 bases, J shed 2 bases, and the junction held 2 bases outside the gene matches.

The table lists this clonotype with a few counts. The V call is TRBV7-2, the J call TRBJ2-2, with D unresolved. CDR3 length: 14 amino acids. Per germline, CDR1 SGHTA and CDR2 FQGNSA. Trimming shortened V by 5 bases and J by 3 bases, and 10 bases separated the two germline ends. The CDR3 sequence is CASSEPGYTGELFF. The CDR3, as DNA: TGTGCCAGCAGCGAGCCCGGTTACACCGGGGAGCTGTTTTTT.

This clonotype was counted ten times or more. This CDR3 reads CASSQDSPSGGAETQYF. For the CDR3, the DNA is TGTGCCAGCAGCCAAGATTCCCCTAGCGGGGGCGCGGAGACCCAGTACTTC. The chain links TRBV7-6 to TRBJ2-5; TRBD2 aligns across 10 bases. The CDR3 has 17 residues. Germline CDR1 is SGHVS and CDR2 is FNYEAQ. J was trimmed by 5 bases and V by 5 bases; bases with no gene match: 14.

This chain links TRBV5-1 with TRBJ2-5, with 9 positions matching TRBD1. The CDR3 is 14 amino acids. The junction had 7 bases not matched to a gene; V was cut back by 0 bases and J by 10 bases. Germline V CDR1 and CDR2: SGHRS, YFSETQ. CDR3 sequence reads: CASSLAGQGMDQYF. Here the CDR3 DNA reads TGCGCCAGCAGCTTGGCCGGACAGGGGATGGACCAGTACTTC.

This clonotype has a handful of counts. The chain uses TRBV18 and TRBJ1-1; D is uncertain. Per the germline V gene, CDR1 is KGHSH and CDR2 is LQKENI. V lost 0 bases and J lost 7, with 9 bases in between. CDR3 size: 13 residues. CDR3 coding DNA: TGTGCCAGCTCACCACCGGTTAGCAGTGAAGCTTTCTTT. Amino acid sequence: CASSPPVSSEAFF. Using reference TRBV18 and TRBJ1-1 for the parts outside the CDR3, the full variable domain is NAGVMQNPRHLVRRRGQEARLRCSPMKGHSHVYWYRQLPEEGLKFMVYLQKENIIDESGMPKERFSAEFPKEGPSILRIQQVVRGDSAAYFCASSPPVSSEAFFGQGTRLTVV.

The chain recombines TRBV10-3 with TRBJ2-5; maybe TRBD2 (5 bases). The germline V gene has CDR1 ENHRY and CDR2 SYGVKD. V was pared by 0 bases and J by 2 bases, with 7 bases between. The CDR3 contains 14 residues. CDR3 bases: TGTGCCATCAGTGAGTCAGGGAGTCAAGAGACCCAGTACTTC. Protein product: CAISESGSQETQYF.

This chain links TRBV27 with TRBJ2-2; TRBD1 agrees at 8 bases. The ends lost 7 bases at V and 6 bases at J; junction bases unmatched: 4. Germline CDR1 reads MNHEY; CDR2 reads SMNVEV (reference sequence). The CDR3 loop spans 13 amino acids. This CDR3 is CASKVQGAGELFF. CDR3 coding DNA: TGTGCCAGCAAAGTACAGGGGGCCGGGGAGCTGTTTTTT.

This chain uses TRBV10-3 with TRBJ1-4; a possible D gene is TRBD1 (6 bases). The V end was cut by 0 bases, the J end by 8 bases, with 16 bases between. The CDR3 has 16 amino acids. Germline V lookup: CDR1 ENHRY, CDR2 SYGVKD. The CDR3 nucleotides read TGTGCCATCAGTGAGTCACCAGTCGGGGGCAAGGAAAAACTGTTTTTT. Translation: CAISESPVGGKEKLFF.

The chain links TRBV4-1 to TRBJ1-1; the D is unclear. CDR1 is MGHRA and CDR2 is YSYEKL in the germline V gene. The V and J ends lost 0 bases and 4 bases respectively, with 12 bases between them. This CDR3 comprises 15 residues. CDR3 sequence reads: CASSQDLGASTEAFF. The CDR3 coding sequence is TGCGCCAGCAGCCAAGATCTGGGAGCAAGCACTGAAGCTTTCTTT.

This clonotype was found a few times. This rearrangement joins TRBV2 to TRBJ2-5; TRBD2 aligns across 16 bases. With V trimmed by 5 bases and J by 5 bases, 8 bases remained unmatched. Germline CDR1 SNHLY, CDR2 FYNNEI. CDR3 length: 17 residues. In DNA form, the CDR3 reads TGTGCCAGCAGTTCCGGGACTAGCGGGGGGGCCCGGGAGACCCAGTACTTC. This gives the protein CASSSGTSGGARETQYF.

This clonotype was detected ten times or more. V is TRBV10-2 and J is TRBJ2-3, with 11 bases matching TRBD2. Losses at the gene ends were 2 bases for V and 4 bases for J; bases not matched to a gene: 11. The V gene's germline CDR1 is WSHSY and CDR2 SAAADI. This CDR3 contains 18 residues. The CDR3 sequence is CASSEMWVTSGSSDTQYF. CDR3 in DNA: TGCGCCAGCAGTGAGATGTGGGTAACTAGCGGGAGTTCAGATACGCAGTATTTT.

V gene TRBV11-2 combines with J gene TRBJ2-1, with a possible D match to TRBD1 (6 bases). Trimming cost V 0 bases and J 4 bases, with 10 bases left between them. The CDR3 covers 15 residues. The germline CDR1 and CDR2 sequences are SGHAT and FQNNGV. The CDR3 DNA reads TGTGCCAGCAGCTTAGACAGGGGAACGTACAATGAGCAGTTCTTC. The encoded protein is CASSLDRGTYNEQFF.

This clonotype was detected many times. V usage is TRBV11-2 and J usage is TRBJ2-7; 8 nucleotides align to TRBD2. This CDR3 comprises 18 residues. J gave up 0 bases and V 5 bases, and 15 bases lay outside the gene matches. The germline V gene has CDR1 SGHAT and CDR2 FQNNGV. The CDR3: CASSRGGGRAGSSYEQYF. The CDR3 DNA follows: TGTGCCAGCAGCCGGGGGGGTGGCAGAGCGGGGTCCTCCTACGAGCAGTACTTC.

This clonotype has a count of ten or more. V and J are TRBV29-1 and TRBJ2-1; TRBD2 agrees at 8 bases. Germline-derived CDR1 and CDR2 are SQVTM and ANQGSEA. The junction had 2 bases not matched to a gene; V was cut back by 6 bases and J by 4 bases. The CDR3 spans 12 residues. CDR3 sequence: CSVLAEYNEQFF. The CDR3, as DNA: TGCAGCGTACTAGCGGAATACAATGAGCAGTTCTTC.

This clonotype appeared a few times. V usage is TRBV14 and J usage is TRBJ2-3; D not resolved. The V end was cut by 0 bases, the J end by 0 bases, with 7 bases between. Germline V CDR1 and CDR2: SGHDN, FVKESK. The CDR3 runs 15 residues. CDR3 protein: CASSQEVRSTDTQYF. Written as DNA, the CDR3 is TGTGCCAGCAGCCAAGAGGTCAGAAGCACAGATACGCAGTATTTT.

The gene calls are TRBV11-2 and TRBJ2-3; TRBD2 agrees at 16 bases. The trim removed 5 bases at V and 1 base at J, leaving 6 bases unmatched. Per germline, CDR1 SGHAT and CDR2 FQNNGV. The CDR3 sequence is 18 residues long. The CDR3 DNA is TGTGCCAGCAGCGTCGGGACTAGCGGGGGGGCTGGCACAGATACGCAGTATTTT. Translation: CASSVGTSGGAGTDTQYF.

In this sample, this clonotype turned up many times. CDR3 coding DNA: TGTGCCAGCAGTGACTACCGGGCCCCCTATGGCTACACCTTC. Translating gives CASSDYRAPYGYTF. The chain carries TRBV6-1 and TRBJ1-2, with D uncertain. Looked up from germline, CDR1 is MNHNS and CDR2 is SASEGT. V lost 3 bases, J lost 4 bases, and 12 bases lay in between. The CDR3 runs to 14 residues.

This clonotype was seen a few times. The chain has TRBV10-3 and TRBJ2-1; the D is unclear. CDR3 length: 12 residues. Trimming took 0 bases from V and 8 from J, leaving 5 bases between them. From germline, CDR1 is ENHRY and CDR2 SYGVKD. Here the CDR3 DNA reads TGTGCCATCAGTGAGTCACGGGATGAGCAGTTCTTC. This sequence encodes CAISESRDEQFF.